This passage covers 9 T cell receptor beta chains from one sample sequenced in a study of blood T cell repertoires in COVID-19. The protocol was immunoSEQ multiplex PCR, while the TCRdb copy is restricted to in-frame clones and leaves out a portion. Found here are 70,000 to 90,000 clones, approximately 80% of them singletons; the top ten hold 18%. The sequencing input was peripheral blood. Receptors originate from a woman in her sixties or seventies with acute or convalescent COVID-19.

Remarks on this clone: This may come from a read error, since a much larger clone is one base off. This sequence joins TRBV7-2 and TRBJ2-7; 8 bases align to TRBD2. The CDR3 totals 16 residues. Germline-derived CDR1 and CDR2 are SGHTA and FQGNSA. With 3 bases clipped from V and 3 bases from J, the junction kept 10 bases outside the gene matches. The CDR3 is CASSFGGGQVSYEQYV. In DNA form, the CDR3 reads TGTGCCAGCAGCTTCGGGGGGGGGCAGGTGAGCTACGAGCAGTACGTC.

The rearrangement uses TRBV19 and TRBJ2-5; 8 nucleotides agree with TRBD2. V trimming: 3 bases; J trimming: 2 bases; junction bases outside the gene matches: 5. This CDR3 is 15 amino acids long. From germline, CDR1 is LNHDA and CDR2 SQIVND (reference sequence). The CDR3 nucleotides are TGTGCCAGTAGTATCGGGGGGGCACAGCAAGAGACCCAGTACTTC. It specifies CASSIGGAQQETQYF.

This clone was counted only a few times. V usage is TRBV19 and J usage is TRBJ1-2, with D hard to call. V was trimmed by 9 bases and J by 2 bases, leaving 7 bases between them. The CDR3 extends over 11 amino acids. Germline V gives CDR1 LNHDA, CDR2 SQIVND (reference sequence). The CDR3 loop is CASRLNYGYTF. CDR3 bases: TGTGCCAGCCGGTTGAACTATGGCTACACCTTC. The variable domain in full, completed from reference TRBV19 and TRBJ1-2, reads DGGITQSPKYLFRKEGQNVTLSCEQNLNHDAMYWYRQDPGQGLRLIYYSQIVNDFQKGDIAEGYSVSREKKESFPLTVTSAQKNPTAFYLCASRLNYGYTFGSGTRLTVV.

This clone is a singleton in its sample. V usage is TRBV6-5 and J usage is TRBJ2-1; TRBD2 aligns across 8 bases. V shed 6 bases and J 4 bases; nucleotides not matched to a gene: 5. The CDR3 consists of 14 residues. CDR1 MNHEY and CDR2 SVGAGI come from the germline V gene. The CDR3 sequence is CASRAGVGYNEQFF. The CDR3 coding sequence is TGTGCCAGCAGAGCGGGGGTAGGATACAATGAGCAGTTCTTC.

The chain has TRBV6-5 and TRBJ1-1; 9 bases are shared with TRBD1. CDR3 length: 16 residues. J lost 5 bases, V lost 3 bases, and 10 bases had no gene match. Germline assignment: CDR1 MNHEY and CDR2 SVGAGI. In nucleotides, the CDR3 is TGTGCCAGCAGTTATTCATTCCGGGACAGGGTTACTGAAGCTTTCTTT. This gives the protein CASSYSFRDRVTEAFF.

V gene TRBV30 combines with J gene TRBJ2-7, with 8 nucleotides matching TRBD1. V lost 6 bases and J lost 3; bases outside the gene matches: 10. The germline V gene has CDR1 GTSNPN and CDR2 SVGIG (reference sequence). The CDR3 is 14 amino acids. CDR3 bases: TGTGCCTGCCCCCGGCGGGACAGGATCTACGAGCAGTACTTC. Translated, it gives CACPRRDRIYEQYF.

The chain joins TRBV2 to TRBJ1-1; TRBD1 matches 9 bases. With 5 bases clipped from V and 0 bases from J, the junction kept 1 base outside the gene matches. CDR3 length equals 14 residues. CDR1 and CDR2 (germline): SNHLY, FYNNEI. CDR3 DNA sequence: TGTGCCAGCAGTCGACAGGGGGTGAACACTGAAGCTTTCTTT. As protein: CASSRQGVNTEAFF.

This sequence joins TRBV7-2 and TRBJ1-1, with 8 bases aligning to TRBD1. Germline lookup yields CDR1 SGHTA and CDR2 FQGNSA. The CDR3 consists of 17 residues. The junction had 13 bases not matched to a gene; V was cut back by 4 bases and J by 3 bases. The CDR3 here is CASSSMSSGTGHTEAFF. The CDR3 DNA reads as TGTGCCAGCAGCTCCATGAGTTCGGGGACAGGCCACACTGAAGCTTTCTTT.

The chain combines TRBV5-1 with TRBJ1-5; 8 nucleotides align to TRBD1. The CDR3 consists of 15 residues. CDR1 and CDR2 from the germline V gene are SGHRS and YFSETQ. Trimming cost V 4 bases and J 0 bases; bases outside gene matches: 3. This CDR3 is CASSQQGDSNQPQHF. The DNA of the CDR3 is TGCGCCAGCAGCCAACAGGGGGATAGCAATCAGCCCCAGCATTTT.